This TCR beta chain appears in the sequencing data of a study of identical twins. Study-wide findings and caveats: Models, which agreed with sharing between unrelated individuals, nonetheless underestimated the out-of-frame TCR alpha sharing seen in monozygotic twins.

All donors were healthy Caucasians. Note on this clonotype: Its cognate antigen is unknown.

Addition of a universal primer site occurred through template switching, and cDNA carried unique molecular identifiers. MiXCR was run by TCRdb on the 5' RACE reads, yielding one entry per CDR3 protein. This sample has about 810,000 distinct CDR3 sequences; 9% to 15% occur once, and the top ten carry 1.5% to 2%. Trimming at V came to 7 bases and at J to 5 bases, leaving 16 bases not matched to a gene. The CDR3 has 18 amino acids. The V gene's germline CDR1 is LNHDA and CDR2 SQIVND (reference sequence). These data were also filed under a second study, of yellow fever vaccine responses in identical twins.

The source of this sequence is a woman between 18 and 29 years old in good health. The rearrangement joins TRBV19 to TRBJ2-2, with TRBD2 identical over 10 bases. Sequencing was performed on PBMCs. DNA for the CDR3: TGTGCCAGTATCGAGCGTTCTAGCGGGAGAGTCTGGACCGGGGAGCTGTTTTTT. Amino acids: CASIERSSGRVWTGELFF.